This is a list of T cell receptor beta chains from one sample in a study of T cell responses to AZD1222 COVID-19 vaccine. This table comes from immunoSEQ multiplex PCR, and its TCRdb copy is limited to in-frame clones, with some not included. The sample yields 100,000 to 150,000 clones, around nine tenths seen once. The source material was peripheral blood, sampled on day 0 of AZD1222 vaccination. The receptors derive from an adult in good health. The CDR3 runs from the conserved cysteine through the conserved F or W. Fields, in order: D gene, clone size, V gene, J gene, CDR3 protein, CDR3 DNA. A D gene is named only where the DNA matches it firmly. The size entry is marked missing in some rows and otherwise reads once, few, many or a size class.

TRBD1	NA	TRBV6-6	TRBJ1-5	CASSYSEGADQPQHF	TGTGCCAGCAGTTACTCGGAGGGGGCTGATCAGCCCCAGCATTTT
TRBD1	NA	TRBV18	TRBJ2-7	CASSRDSGTGVDEQYF	TGTGCCAGCTCACGGGACTCCGGGACAGGGGTCGACGAGCAGTACTTC
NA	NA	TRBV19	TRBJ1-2	CASSPGPRNYGYTF	TGTGCCAGTAGTCCCGGACCCCGTAACTATGGCTACACCTTC
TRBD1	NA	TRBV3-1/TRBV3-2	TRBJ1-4	CASSLWGQGDRKLFF	TGTGCCAGCAGCCTCTGGGGACAGGGGGATCGAAAACTGTTTTTT
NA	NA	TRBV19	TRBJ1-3	CASSLGDYSSGNTIYF	TGTGCCAGTAGTTTGGGGGACTATAGCTCTGGAAACACCATATATTTT
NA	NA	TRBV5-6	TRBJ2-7	CASSQDSYYEQYF	TGTGCCAGCAGCCAGGACAGCTACTACGAGCAGTACTTC
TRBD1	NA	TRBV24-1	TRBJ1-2	CATSDGTGDRRRYGYTF	TGTGCCACCAGTGACGGGACAGGGGATCGACGGCGGTATGGCTACACCTTC
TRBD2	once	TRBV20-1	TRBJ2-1	CSASGTSGLRDEQFF	TGCAGTGCTAGTGGGACTAGCGGGTTAAGGGATGAGCAGTTCTTC
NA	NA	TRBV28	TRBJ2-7	CASSFAGAAYEQYF	TGTGCCAGCAGTTTTGCAGGGGCAGCCTACGAGCAGTACTTC
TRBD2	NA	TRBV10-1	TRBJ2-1	CASSEFGTNYNEQFF	TGCGCCAGCAGTGAGTTCGGGACTAACTACAATGAGCAGTTCTTC
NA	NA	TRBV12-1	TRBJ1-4	CASSPGGYRGSNEKLFF	TGTGCCAGCAGCCCGGGCGGTTACAGGGGATCGAATGAAAAACTGTTTTTT
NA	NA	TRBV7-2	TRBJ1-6	CASSPLSGTDFSPLHF	TGTGCCAGCAGCCCCCTGAGCGGGACCGATTTTTCACCCCTCCACTTT
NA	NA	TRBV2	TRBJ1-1	CASRYTEAFF	TGTGCCAGCAGATACACTGAAGCTTTCTTT
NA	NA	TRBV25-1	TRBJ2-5	CASSESSSGETQYF	TGTGCCAGCAGTGAATCTAGCAGCGGGGAGACCCAGTACTTC
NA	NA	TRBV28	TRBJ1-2	CASSLRLYGYTF	TGTGCCAGCAGTTTACGCCTCTATGGCTACACCTTC
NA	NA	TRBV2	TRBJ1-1	CASSVTEMNTEAFF	TGTGCCAGCAGTGTGACGGAGATGAACACTGAAGCTTTCTTT
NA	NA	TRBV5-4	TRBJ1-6	CASSLMGGSYNSPLHF	TGTGCCAGCAGCTTGATGGGGGGCTCCTATAATTCACCCCTCCACTTT
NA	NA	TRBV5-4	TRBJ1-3	CASSLGSRGPPGNTIYF	TGTGCCAGCAGCTTGGGCAGCCGGGGGCCCCCTGGAAACACCATATATTTT
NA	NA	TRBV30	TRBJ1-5	CAWSRAGNQPQHF	TGTGCCTGGAGTAGGGCGGGAAATCAGCCCCAGCATTTT
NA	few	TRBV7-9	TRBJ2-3	CASSLTSLWTVTDTQYF	TGTGCCAGCAGCTTAACCTCCCTCTGGACGGTAACAGATACGCAGTATTTT
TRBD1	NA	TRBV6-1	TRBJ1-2	CASSDYRGNYGYTF	TGTGCCAGCAGTGATTACAGGGGAAACTATGGCTACACCTTC